A selection of T cell receptor beta chains follows, all from one sample in a study. TCRdb processed the RT-PCR reads anew with MiXCR; each CDR3 protein has one entry. The data show approximately 720,000 distinct CDR3 sequences, with 13% to 15% seen just once and just over 3.5% held by the top ten. Sequences were obtained from memory CD4+ T cells from blood. These receptors came from a female donor in good health, serving as a healthy control. CDR3s include the opening cysteine and the closing phenylalanine or tryptophan. Fields, in order: V gene, CDR3 protein.

TRBV7-2	CASSNSGGLYNEQFF
TRBV9	CASSVDDGRWADTQYF
TRBV12-3/TRBV12-4	CASSLGTSGIGETQYF
TRBV30	CAWRYAGQNQPQHF
TRBV28	CASTYRRAAYGYTF
TRBV10-3	CAISDSGGTNEKLFF
TRBV20-1	CSASRPADTQYF
TRBV5-1	CASSPDQVMSGNTIYF
TRBV7-2	CASRLQGWSTEAFF
TRBV7-2	CASSSFLDTQYF
TRBV20-1	CSASYPQETQYF
TRBV12-3/TRBV12-4	CASSFRLLNQPQHF
TRBV5-6	CASSFPTEPNSPLHF
TRBV7-2	CASSLGSAGNEQFF
TRBV7-2	CASSPQVEQYF
TRBV9	CASSPIVDTQYF
TRBV20-1	CSAREQGDNRPQHF
TRBV5-1	CASSSGEGYYGYTF